This T cell receptor (beta chain) was observed in a study of technical replicates of blood from four donors. Deletions cut 6 bases from V and 3 bases from J, with 11 bases between. This CDR3 has 13 residues. CDR1 is LNHDA, CDR2 SQIVND, per germline (reference sequence). Sequencing was performed with immunoSEQ multiplex PCR; in TCRdb, only in-frame clones are kept and a portion is missing. The table lists about 70,000 clones, roughly 86% of them singletons. This clonotype was obtained from a human donor in good health. Some clones in this sample may be carry-over from other donors' samples. Sequenced input: PBMCs. The chain joins TRBV19 to TRBJ1-2; a weak D match, TRBD1 (6 bases). In DNA form, the CDR3 reads TGTGCCAGTAGAATCAGGGGCGACTATGGCTACACCTTC. It is translated as CASRIRGDYGYTF.